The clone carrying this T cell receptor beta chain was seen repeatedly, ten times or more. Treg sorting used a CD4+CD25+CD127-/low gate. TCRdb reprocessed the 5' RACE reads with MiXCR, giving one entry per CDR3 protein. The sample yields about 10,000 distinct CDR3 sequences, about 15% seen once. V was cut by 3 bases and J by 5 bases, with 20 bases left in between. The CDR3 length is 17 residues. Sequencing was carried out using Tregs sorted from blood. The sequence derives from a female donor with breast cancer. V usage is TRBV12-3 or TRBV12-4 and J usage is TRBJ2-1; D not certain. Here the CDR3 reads CASSFDGWPNLNNEQFF. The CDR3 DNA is TGTGCCAGCAGTTTTGATGGCTGGCCCAACCTTAACAATGAGCAGTTCTTC.